A selection of T cell receptor beta chains follows, all from one sample in a study of CD8 T cells in ankylosing spondylitis. TCRdb redid the calling of the 5' RACE reads with MiXCR, one entry per CDR3 protein. Here the sample spans around 490,000 distinct CDR3 sequences, roughly 5% being singletons. The sequenced sample was blood, either unsorted or a sorted T cell fraction (not recorded which). The receptors derive from a male donor with ankylosing spondylitis. CDR3s include the opening cysteine and the closing phenylalanine or tryptophan. Each record gives: J gene, clone size, D gene, V gene, CDR3 DNA, CDR3 protein. The D gene is left open where the match is weak. The size field is filled for only some rows; it gives once, few, many or a size class.

j_call: TRBJ1-4
clone_size: many
d_call: .
v_call: TRBV5-1
cdr3_nt: TGCGCCAGCAGCTTGGAGGGGCCAGGGAGGAGGGATGAAAAACTGTTTTTT
cdr3_aa: CASSLEGPGRRDEKLFF

j_call: TRBJ2-7
clone_size: few
d_call: .
v_call: TRBV28
cdr3_nt: TGTGCCAGCAGTTTTGCGGATACCTACGAGCAGTACTTC
cdr3_aa: CASSFADTYEQYF

j_call: TRBJ1-4
clone_size: many
d_call: TRBD1
v_call: TRBV9
cdr3_nt: TGTGCCAGCAGCGAGAGACAGGGGACTAATGAAAAACTGTTTTTT
cdr3_aa: CASSERQGTNEKLFF

j_call: TRBJ2-7
clone_size: many
d_call: .
v_call: TRBV10-2
cdr3_nt: TGCGCCACCAGAGACTACGAGCAGTACTTC
cdr3_aa: CATRDYEQYF

j_call: TRBJ1-4
clone_size: many
d_call: .
v_call: TRBV12-3/TRBV12-4
cdr3_nt: TGTGCCAGCACCCATCGGACAGAACGTGAAAAACTGTTTTTT
cdr3_aa: CASTHRTEREKLFF

j_call: TRBJ2-7
clone_size: many
d_call: TRBD1
v_call: TRBV27
cdr3_nt: TGTGCCAGCAGTCCGGGACAGCCCTACGAGCAGTACTTC
cdr3_aa: CASSPGQPYEQYF

j_call: TRBJ1-3
clone_size: few
d_call: .
v_call: TRBV7-9
cdr3_nt: TGTGCCAGCAATCCACAAGGAAACACCATATATTTT
cdr3_aa: CASNPQGNTIYF

j_call: TRBJ2-2
clone_size: many
d_call: TRBD1
v_call: TRBV28
cdr3_nt: TGTGCCAGCAGTGCCTTTGACAGGGGAACCGGGGAGCTGTTTTTT
cdr3_aa: CASSAFDRGTGELFF

j_call: TRBJ2-7
clone_size: many
d_call: .
v_call: TRBV6-5
cdr3_nt: TGTGCCAGCAGTTCCGCAGGGGCGTCCTACGAGCAGTACTTC
cdr3_aa: CASSSAGASYEQYF

j_call: TRBJ2-5
clone_size: many
d_call: .
v_call: TRBV29-1
cdr3_nt: TGCAGCGTTGAGGTCAGGGGCGAGACCCAGTACTTC
cdr3_aa: CSVEVRGETQYF

j_call: TRBJ2-5
clone_size: many
d_call: .
v_call: TRBV29-1
cdr3_nt: TGCAGCGTTGAAGGGGGTAGTGAGACCCAGTACTTC
cdr3_aa: CSVEGGSETQYF

j_call: TRBJ2-1
clone_size: many
d_call: TRBD2
v_call: TRBV20-1
cdr3_nt: TGCAGTGCTAGCCGGGACTACCTATCCTACAATGAGCAGTTCTTC
cdr3_aa: CSASRDYLSYNEQFF

j_call: TRBJ1-2
clone_size: many
d_call: TRBD1
v_call: TRBV5-1
cdr3_nt: TGCGCCAGCAGCTTCGACAGGGACCCACCGACTATACCAGCTAACTATGGCTACACCTTC
cdr3_aa: CASSFDRDPPTIPANYGYTF

j_call: TRBJ1-6
clone_size: few
d_call: TRBD1
v_call: TRBV6-5
cdr3_nt: TGTGCCAGCAGGGACAGGGTTGGATCACCCCTCCACTTT
cdr3_aa: CASRDRVGSPLHF

j_call: TRBJ1-5
clone_size: many
d_call: TRBD1
v_call: TRBV20-1
cdr3_nt: TGCAGTGCTACTCCGGGACAGGGACTTAATAGCAATCAGCCCCAGCATTTT
cdr3_aa: CSATPGQGLNSNQPQHF

j_call: TRBJ2-7
clone_size: many
d_call: .
v_call: TRBV7-2
cdr3_nt: TGTGCCAGCAGCCCGGGACAAATCGAGCAGTACTTC
cdr3_aa: CASSPGQIEQYF

j_call: TRBJ2-3
clone_size: many
d_call: TRBD2
v_call: TRBV5-1
cdr3_nt: TGCGCCAGCAGCCTAGTAGCGGGGGGGCGTGCAGATACGCAGTATTTT
cdr3_aa: CASSLVAGGRADTQYF

j_call: TRBJ2-3
clone_size: .
d_call: TRBD2
v_call: TRBV5-1
cdr3_nt: TGCGCCAGCAGCCCTTTGACTAGCGGGATCACAGATACGCAGTATTTT
cdr3_aa: CASSPLTSGITDTQYF

j_call: TRBJ2-2
clone_size: .
d_call: .
v_call: TRBV5-4
cdr3_nt: TGTGCCAGCAGCCCTGGGCTTTCGAACACCGGGGAGCTGTTTTTT
cdr3_aa: CASSPGLSNTGELFF

j_call: TRBJ2-3
clone_size: few
d_call: .
v_call: TRBV12-5
cdr3_nt: TGTGCTAGTGGTTTAGGACAGCCTGGCACAGATACGCAGTATTTT
cdr3_aa: CASGLGQPGTDTQYF

j_call: TRBJ2-3
clone_size: .
d_call: .
v_call: TRBV11-2
cdr3_nt: TGTGCCAGCAGCTTCCTCTCCTTGGCCGGCACAGATACGCAGTATTTT
cdr3_aa: CASSFLSLAGTDTQYF

j_call: TRBJ2-7
clone_size: few
d_call: TRBD1
v_call: TRBV7-2
cdr3_nt: TGTGCCAGCAGCTCCGGGACAGGGAACGAGCAGTACTTC
cdr3_aa: CASSSGTGNEQYF

j_call: TRBJ2-3
clone_size: many
d_call: TRBD2
v_call: TRBV10-1
cdr3_nt: TGCGCCAGCAGTGAGACTAGCGGGAGGCCCGCGAGCGTGCAGTATTTT
cdr3_aa: CASSETSGRPASVQYF

j_call: TRBJ2-2
clone_size: .
d_call: TRBD2
v_call: TRBV24-1
cdr3_nt: TGTGCCACCAGTGACCCAGGGACTAGCGGGGAACTCACCGGGGAGCTGTTTTTT
cdr3_aa: CATSDPGTSGELTGELFF

j_call: TRBJ2-1
clone_size: many
d_call: .
v_call: TRBV20-1
cdr3_nt: TGCAGTGCTAAACTAGACCTCTACAATGAGCAGTTCTTC
cdr3_aa: CSAKLDLYNEQFF

j_call: TRBJ2-5
clone_size: .
d_call: .
v_call: TRBV29-1
cdr3_nt: TGCAGCCAGGTCGGCTCCCTCCAAGAGACCCAGTACTTC
cdr3_aa: CSQVGSLQETQYF

j_call: TRBJ2-4
clone_size: many
d_call: .
v_call: TRBV28
cdr3_nt: TGTGCCAGCACCCCTCTTGAGGGGGGGAGTAAAAACATTCAGTACTTC
cdr3_aa: CASTPLEGGSKNIQYF

j_call: TRBJ2-2
clone_size: few
d_call: TRBD2
v_call: TRBV4-3
cdr3_nt: TGCGCCAGCAGTCGCTTAGCGGGAGAGTACACCGGGGAGCTGTTTTTT
cdr3_aa: CASSRLAGEYTGELFF

j_call: TRBJ2-5
clone_size: many
d_call: TRBD1
v_call: TRBV5-1
cdr3_nt: TGCGCCAGCAGCAGACCGGACAGGGTAGAGACCCAGTACTTC
cdr3_aa: CASSRPDRVETQYF

j_call: TRBJ2-7
clone_size: many
d_call: .
v_call: TRBV7-9
cdr3_nt: TGTGCCAGCAGCTCAGGACAGAGACTCGACGAGCAGTACTTC
cdr3_aa: CASSSGQRLDEQYF

j_call: TRBJ1-5
clone_size: many
d_call: .
v_call: TRBV20-1
cdr3_nt: TGCAGTGCAACAGGGAACGCCGAGCAGCCCCAGCATTTT
cdr3_aa: CSATGNAEQPQHF

j_call: TRBJ2-5
clone_size: many
d_call: TRBD2
v_call: TRBV9
cdr3_nt: TGTGCCAGCAGCCGTGCTAGCGGGAGTCTAGAGACCCAGTACTTC
cdr3_aa: CASSRASGSLETQYF

j_call: TRBJ2-1
clone_size: many
d_call: .
v_call: TRBV7-2
cdr3_nt: TGTGCCAGCAGCTTAACCCGACACGTCGGTCCCTACAATGAGCAGTTCTTC
cdr3_aa: CASSLTRHVGPYNEQFF

j_call: TRBJ1-1
clone_size: many
d_call: .
v_call: TRBV12-3/TRBV12-4
cdr3_nt: TGTGCCAGCAGTTTTCAGAGAAAAACTTTCTTT
cdr3_aa: CASSFQRKTFF

j_call: TRBJ2-1
clone_size: many
d_call: TRBD2
v_call: TRBV20-1
cdr3_nt: TGCAGTGGGGGAACTAGCGGGAGAAATGAGCAGTTCTTC
cdr3_aa: CSGGTSGRNEQFF

j_call: TRBJ2-7
clone_size: many
d_call: TRBD2
v_call: TRBV9
cdr3_nt: TGTGCCAGCAGCGGTAGCGGGGACTACGAGCAGTACTTC
cdr3_aa: CASSGSGDYEQYF

j_call: TRBJ1-1
clone_size: many
d_call: TRBD1
v_call: TRBV7-9
cdr3_nt: TGTGCCAGCAGCTTTTTAAGGACAGGCACTGAAGCTTTCTTT
cdr3_aa: CASSFLRTGTEAFF

j_call: TRBJ2-1
clone_size: once
d_call: TRBD1
v_call: TRBV12-5
cdr3_nt: TGTGCTAGTGGGACAGGGGGTCGGAATGAGCAGTTCTTC
cdr3_aa: CASGTGGRNEQFF

j_call: TRBJ2-7
clone_size: many
d_call: .
v_call: TRBV27
cdr3_nt: TGTGCCAGCAGCTTAAGTGGTTCCTACGAGCAGTACTTC
cdr3_aa: CASSLSGSYEQYF

j_call: TRBJ2-5
clone_size: few
d_call: .
v_call: TRBV7-9
cdr3_nt: TGTGCCAGCAGCTTTCCGAGGCCGGGGGAGACCCAGTACTTC
cdr3_aa: CASSFPRPGETQYF

j_call: TRBJ2-1
clone_size: many
d_call: .
v_call: TRBV25-1
cdr3_nt: TGTGCCAGCAGTGTTCGGGGGTTCGGGAATGAGCAGTTCTTC
cdr3_aa: CASSVRGFGNEQFF